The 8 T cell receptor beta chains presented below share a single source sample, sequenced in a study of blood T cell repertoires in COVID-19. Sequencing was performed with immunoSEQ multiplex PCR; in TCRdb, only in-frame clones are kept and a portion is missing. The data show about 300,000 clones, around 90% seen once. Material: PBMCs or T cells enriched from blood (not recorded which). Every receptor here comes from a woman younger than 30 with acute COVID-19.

This chain's CDR3 is CASSYPSRGSGTEAFF. The CDR3 DNA reads TGTGCCAGCAGTTACCCCTCTCGGGGGTCGGGCACTGAAGCTTTCTTT. The chain carries TRBV6-5 and TRBJ1-1; a possible D gene is TRBD1 (5 bases). Trimming took 2 bases from V and 4 from J, leaving 17 bases between them. The length of the CDR3 is 16 residues. CDR1 and CDR2 from the germline V gene are MNHEY and SVGAGI.

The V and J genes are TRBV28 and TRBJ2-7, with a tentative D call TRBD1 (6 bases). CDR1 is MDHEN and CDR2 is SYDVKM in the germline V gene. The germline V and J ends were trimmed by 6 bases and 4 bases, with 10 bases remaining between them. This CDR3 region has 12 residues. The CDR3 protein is CASRTTGYEQYF. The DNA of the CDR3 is TGTGCCAGCAGAACAACAGGGTACGAGCAGTACTTC.

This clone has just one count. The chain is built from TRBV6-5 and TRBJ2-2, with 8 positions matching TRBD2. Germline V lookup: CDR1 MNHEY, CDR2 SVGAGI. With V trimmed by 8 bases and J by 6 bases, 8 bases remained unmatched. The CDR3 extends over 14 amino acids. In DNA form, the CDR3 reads TGTGCCAGCCGGGGGGGGAGGGCCGCCGGGGAGCTGTTTTTT. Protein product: CASRGGRAAGELFF.

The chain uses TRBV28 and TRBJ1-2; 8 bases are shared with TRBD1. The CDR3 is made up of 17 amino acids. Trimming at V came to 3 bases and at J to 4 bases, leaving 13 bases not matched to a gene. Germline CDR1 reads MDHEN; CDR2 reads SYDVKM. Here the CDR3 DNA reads TGTGCCAGCAGTTTGGACGGGACAGGCGTGGGGAGCTATGGCTACACCTTC. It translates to CASSLDGTGVGSYGYTF.

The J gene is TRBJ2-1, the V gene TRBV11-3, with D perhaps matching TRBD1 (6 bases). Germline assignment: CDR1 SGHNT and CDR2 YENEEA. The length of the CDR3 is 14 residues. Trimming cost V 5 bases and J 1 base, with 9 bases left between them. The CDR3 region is CASSEQGSYNEQFF. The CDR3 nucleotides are TGTGCCAGCAGCGAACAGGGTTCCTACAATGAGCAGTTCTTC.

This CDR3 reads CASSGRQGFEYNEQFF. CDR3 coding DNA: TGTGCCAGTAGTGGGAGACAGGGATTCGAATACAATGAGCAGTTCTTC. The chain combines TRBV19 with TRBJ2-1, with TRBD1 matching over 7 bases. Germline V gene lookup returns CDR1 LNHDA and CDR2 SQIVND (reference sequence). The CDR3 runs 16 residues. J lost 4 bases, V lost 5 bases, and 11 bases had no gene match.

The CDR3 DNA reads as TGTGCCAGCAACAACCACGAGCGTAGGTTCTTC. As protein: CASNNHERRFF. The chain carries TRBV28 and TRBJ2-1; D call uncertain. The CDR3 extends over 11 amino acids. Looked up from germline, CDR1 is MDHEN and CDR2 is SYDVKM. Between the trimmed V and J ends, which lost 7 bases and 15 bases, there was a span of 16 bases.

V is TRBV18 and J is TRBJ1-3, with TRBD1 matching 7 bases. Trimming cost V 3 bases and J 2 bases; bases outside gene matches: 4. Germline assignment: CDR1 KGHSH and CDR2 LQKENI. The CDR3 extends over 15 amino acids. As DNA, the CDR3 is TGTGCCAGCTCACCCAAAGGGGGCACTGGAAACACCATATATTTT. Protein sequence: CASSPKGGTGNTIYF.